Included here is one TCR beta chain sequence, with context. In the study's own analysis: Cell counts per sample came from amplifying reference gene primers. Sequencing used immunoSEQ multiplex PCR; TCRdb keeps in-frame clones, though not all of them. V and J calls plus clone size are reproduced from that table; the DNA served to infer D and trimming. Of some 170,000 clones detected, more than 75% appear once; the ten largest clones hold 8% to 9.5%. These data belong to a study of blood T cell repertoires in COVID-19. Study as a whole: Both acute and convalescent COVID-19 samples were obtained from the United States, Italy and Spain. In each case, the material was cDNA or gDNA derived from T cells, B-cell-depleted T cells, or PBMCs.

Unmatched junction bases numbered 9, after V lost 0 bases and J lost 7 bases. The germline gives CDR1 LGHNA, CDR2 YNFKEQ. The CDR3 extends over 16 amino acids. V usage is TRBV4-2 and J usage is TRBJ1-2, with 9 bases identical to TRBD1. This receptor was taken from a woman in her 70s with acute or convalescent COVID-19. Sequencing used peripheral blood. The CDR3 DNA reads as TGTGCCAGCAGCCAAGAATATGCCGGGACAGGGTTTGGCTACACCTTC. It is translated as CASSQEYAGTGFGYTF.